This entry is about one T cell receptor beta chain. The germline CDR1 and CDR2 sequences are LNHDA and SQIVND (reference sequence). The CDR3 length is 13 residues. V lost 6 bases, J lost 5 bases, and 5 bases stayed unmatched. Repertoires were generated with immunoSEQ multiplex PCR, while TCRdb's copy carries only in-frame clones and drops some. The table includes about 48,000 clones, approximately 95% detected once. The data originate from a study of T cell changes during pregnancy in multiple sclerosis. This TCR derives from a female donor with multiple sclerosis, enrolled in a pregnancy study. The sequenced sample was CD4+ T cells from peripheral blood mononuclear cells, obtained in the first trimester of pregnancy. The chain uses TRBV19 and TRBJ1-1, with 8 nucleotides matching TRBD1. DNA of the CDR3: TGTGCCAGTAGAACAGGGGGTAGGACTGAAGCTTTCTTT. It translates to CASRTGGRTEAFF. The whole variable domain, remainder taken from reference TRBV19 and TRBJ1-1, is DGGITQSPKYLFRKEGQNVTLSCEQNLNHDAMYWYRQDPGQGLRLIYYSQIVNDFQKGDIAEGYSVSREKKESFPLTVTSAQKNPTAFYLCASRTGGRTEAFFGQGTRLTVV.